This T cell receptor (beta chain) came from a study of T-cell memory formation after mild COVID-19. Study information: TCR clusters largely stayed donor specific. General study results and limits: Among contracting clones, CD4+ were mainly CM/EM and CD8+ enriched in EMRA.

Sample barcodes and UMIs were carried by the TCR alpha and TCR beta cDNA libraries that 5'RACE generated with constant-segment primers. MiXCR was run by TCRdb on the 5' RACE reads, yielding one entry per CDR3 protein. The sample gives about 440,000 distinct CDR3 sequences, around 20% of which show up once; around 9.2% is in the top ten. Germline CDR1 reads LNHDA; CDR2 reads SQIVND (reference sequence). The CDR3 is 16 residues long. V was shortened by 1 base and J by 2 bases, with 9 bases between the two germline ends. Details on this clonotype: What it binds is unknown.

The specimen was PBMCs or a T cell subset sorted from them (not recorded which). The clonotype comes from an adult woman who had mild COVID-19 (a few samples of this study predate the infection). Cell type and time point are not known. This chain joins TRBV19 and TRBJ2-6; no clear D gene. CDR3: CASSIVGPAGANVLTF. The CDR3 region has the DNA TGTGCCAGTAGTATAGTCGGGCCAGCTGGGGCCAACGTCCTGACTTTC.